The clone carrying this T cell receptor beta chain has at least ten counts. There were TCR beta CDR3 regions amplified from RNA transcripts. HTBI primers were employed in a first-round RT-PCR of the TCR CDR3. MiXCR, applied by TCRdb to the multiplex PCR reads, yields one record per CDR3 protein. The sample lists around 620,000 distinct CDR3 sequences, about 14% occurring once. These data come from a study of T cells in Graves' hyperthyroidism and ophthalmopathy. The CDR3 contains 12 residues. CDR1 is SEHNR and CDR2 is FQNEAQ in the germline V gene (reference sequence). Trimming stripped 5 bases from V and 8 bases from J, with 12 bases between.

The receptor comes from a woman in her late teens or twenties with Graves' ophthalmopathy. Sequenced: blood. V usage is TRBV7-9 and J usage is TRBJ1-1, with D hard to call. CDR3 coding DNA: TGTGCCAGCAGCGTGCTCCGGGCAGAAGCTTTCTTT. It codes for CASSVLRAEAFF.